The clone carrying this T cell receptor beta chain came up once. Synthetic TCR analog templates were spiked into all PCRs individually. Some clones are missing from TCRdb's copy, which holds only in-frame ones; the method was immunoSEQ multiplex PCR. The data contain about 84,000 clones, about 80% of them singletons. This specimen belongs to a study of PD-L1 blockade in urothelial cancer. The V and J ends lost 0 bases and 1 base, in that order; junction bases with no gene match: 5. Per the germline V gene, CDR1 is MDHEN and CDR2 is SYDVKM. CDR3 length: 17 amino acids. The starting material was PBMCs, obtained around atezolizumab (anti-PD-L1) treatment. The receptor's source is a man between 65 and 79 years old with urothelial cancer. The chain couples TRBV28 to TRBJ1-5, with 8 bases matching TRBD1. CDR3 coding DNA: TGTGCCAGCAGTTTATGGGACAGGGCGATGAGCAATCAGCCCCAGCATTTT. This gives the protein CASSLWDRAMSNQPQHF. The complete variable domain, with remaining parts taken from reference TRBV28 and TRBJ1-5, reads DVKVTQSSRYLVKRTGEKVFLECVQDMDHENMFWYRQDPGLGLRLIYFSYDVKMKEKGDIPEGYSVSREKKERFSLILESASTNQTSMYLCASSLWDRAMSNQPQHFGDGTRLSIL.